The entry below gives a single T cell receptor beta chain sequence along with its context. The antigen is not known. Making TCR cDNA involved 5'RACE template switching, which added UMIs and a universal primer site. TCRdb ran MiXCR on the 5' RACE reads and lists one entry per CDR3 protein. The table includes 500,000 to 650,000 distinct CDR3 sequences, roughly a sixth detected once. These data come from a study of T cells after yellow fever vaccination. Study summary: Any fraction with a low cell number was prepared using SMART-Seq v4 Ultra Low Input.

Whole-study results and caveats: The study re-detected most primary-vaccination clones after the booster (around 96% CD4, approximately 87% CD8). Though it reached lower strength, the secondary response hit its peak faster, day 5 versus 15.

The CDR3 loop spans 12 amino acids. Germline V gene sequence: CDR1 SNHLY, CDR2 FYNNEI. V was trimmed by 7 bases and J by 5 bases, leaving 9 bases between them. The chain couples TRBV2 to TRBJ1-5; D may be TRBD1 (6 bases). The sample here was PBMCs, taken about 5 days after the first yellow fever vaccination. The receptor's source is a man in his late teens or twenties who received the YFV17D yellow fever vaccine. The CDR3 loop reads CASKGEDQPQHF. The CDR3 DNA sequence: TGTGCCAGCAAGGGGGAGGATCAGCCCCAGCATTTT.